The rows below give T cell receptor beta chains drawn from one sample of a study of cytomegalovirus exposure and HLA in healthy donors. Repertoires were generated with immunoSEQ multiplex PCR, while TCRdb's copy carries only in-frame clones and drops some. The sample yields some 160,000 clones, around 77% seen once. The sequenced sample was PBMCs. The receptors were sampled from a man aged 55 to 70 in good health and CMV-seronegative. The CDR3 runs from the conserved cysteine through the conserved F or W. The D gene is left open where the match is weak. Clone size is not always given. Where it is, it says once, few, many or a class for expanded clones.

DNA | CDR3 | V | D | J | size
TGTGCCAGCAGCCCCTACAGGGTTCTCCACGAGCAGTACTTC | CASSPYRVLHEQYF | TRBV9 | NA | TRBJ2-7 | NA
TGCGCCAGCAGCCGCGGGACTAGCGGGATAAAATACAATGAGCAGTTCTTC | CASSRGTSGIKYNEQFF | TRBV4-3 | TRBD2 | TRBJ2-1 | once
TGCAGCGTCGACACTTCTAGCACAGATACGCAGTATTTT | CSVDTSSTDTQYF | TRBV29-1 | NA | TRBJ2-3 | NA
TGCGCCAGCAGCTTGAATCAGCAAGGGAGCGGATACACTGAAGCTTTCTTT | CASSLNQQGSGYTEAFF | TRBV5-1 | NA | TRBJ1-1 | NA
TGTGCCAGCAGCCCCCAGGGAGGTGCGAACACCGGGGAGCTGTTTTTT | CASSPQGGANTGELFF | TRBV7-2 | NA | TRBJ2-2 | NA
TGTGCCAGCAGTCAAGTCCGGCGGAGTGTTGAAAAACTGTTTTTT | CASSQVRRSVEKLFF | TRBV27 | NA | TRBJ1-4 | once
TGTGCCAGCAGCCTTCCACAAAGGGGGAACACTGAAGCTTTCTTT | CASSLPQRGNTEAFF | TRBV14 | NA | TRBJ1-1 | NA
TGCGCCAGCAGCTTACCTGAGGACAGAAACTATGGCTACACCTTC | CASSLPEDRNYGYTF | TRBV5-1 | NA | TRBJ1-2 | NA
TGCGCCAGCATAGCGGGGGATCTAGCGGGAGCCGGAAGGGATACGCAGTATTTT | CASIAGDLAGAGRDTQYF | TRBV5-1 | TRBD2 | TRBJ2-3 | NA
TGTGCCAGCAGTTTACTGCGGGCGGCTAGCAGAATCACAGATACGCAGTATTTT | CASSLLRAASRITDTQYF | TRBV27 | NA | TRBJ2-3 | NA
TGTGCCAGCAGTTTATCTCCAAAGGGGGCGGCCTACGAGCAGTACTTC | CASSLSPKGAAYEQYF | TRBV27 | TRBD1 | TRBJ2-7 | NA
TGCGCCAGCAGTGAGCGGGAGACCCAGTACTTC | CASSERETQYF | TRBV10-2 | NA | TRBJ2-5 | few
TGTGCCAGCAGCCCGGTAGACAGAAGTCTCTATGGCTACACCTTC | CASSPVDRSLYGYTF | TRBV28 | NA | TRBJ1-2 | NA
TGTGCCAGCAGCCCCCAGGCGGGGCTGAACACTGAAGCTTTCTTT | CASSPQAGLNTEAFF | TRBV7-9 | NA | TRBJ1-1 | NA
TGTGCCAGCAGTTACCCAGGGATGAACACTGAAGCTTTCTTT | CASSYPGMNTEAFF | TRBV6-5 | NA | TRBJ1-1 | NA
TGTGCCAGCAGTTTACAAGGGACTAGCGGCAGCGCGAACTACTACGAGCAGTACTTC | CASSLQGTSGSANYYEQYF | TRBV27 | TRBD2 | TRBJ2-7 | once
TGCGCCAGCAGCCAAGATGAGACAGCAAATCAGCCCCAGCATTTT | CASSQDETANQPQHF | TRBV4-1 | NA | TRBJ1-5 | NA
TGCAGCACCGTACAGGGGGCATATGGCTACACCTTC | CSTVQGAYGYTF | TRBV29-1 | TRBD1 | TRBJ1-2 | few
TGCGCCAGCAGCCAAGAACCTGGGTCAGAGGATCCCGGGGAGCTGTTTTTT | CASSQEPGSEDPGELFF | TRBV4-3 | NA | TRBJ2-2 | NA
TGTGCCAGCGGTACAGGGATAGGCACCGGGGAGCTGTTTTTT | CASGTGIGTGELFF | TRBV9 | NA | TRBJ2-2 | NA
TGTGCCAGCAGCTTAGATACAGGGGCCCTGATCGGGACTAATGAAAAACTGTTTTTT | CASSLDTGALIGTNEKLFF | TRBV7-8 | TRBD1 | TRBJ1-4 | once
TGTGCCAGCAGTAAAACAGGGAAGAACACCGGGGAGCTGTTTTTT | CASSKTGKNTGELFF | TRBV2 | NA | TRBJ2-2 | NA
TGTGCCAGAAGCTCCCCCCTAGACAGGGAGGTTGGGGAAAAACTGTTTTTT | CARSSPLDREVGEKLFF | TRBV5-3 | TRBD1 | TRBJ1-4 | NA
TGTGCCAGCTCCCTGCAATCGGGGGTAAACTATGGCTACCCCTTC | CASSLQSGVNYGYPF | TRBV7-8 | NA | TRBJ1-2 | NA
TGTGCCAGTAGCGGGATTACCGTCTCCTACAATGAGCAGTTCTTC | CASSGITVSYNEQFF | TRBV19 | NA | TRBJ2-1 | NA
TGTGCCAGCAGCGTAGGAAAGGCACAGGAAGAGACCCAGTACTTC | CASSVGKAQEETQYF | TRBV9 | NA | TRBJ2-5 | NA
TGCGCCAGCACCGGGACAGGGAACACCGGGGAGCTGTTTTTT | CASTGTGNTGELFF | TRBV5-1 | TRBD1 | TRBJ2-2 | NA
TGTGCCAGCAGCCCCCGCTCTGGAAACACCATATATTTT | CASSPRSGNTIYF | TRBV7-2 | NA | TRBJ1-3 | NA
TGTGCCAGCCAACCGGAGCGGCTAATAACCGGGGAGCTGTTTTTT | CASQPERLITGELFF | TRBV5-8 | NA | TRBJ2-2 | once
TGTGCCAGCAGTGAACCCTCAACTCGACGGGCCTACGAGCAGTACTTC | CASSEPSTRRAYEQYF | TRBV6-1 | NA | TRBJ2-7 | NA
TGTGCCAGCAGCCCCTTAGCGAGCTCCTACGAGCAGTACTTC | CASSPLASSYEQYF | TRBV7-9 | NA | TRBJ2-7 | NA
TGTGCCAGCTCACCTCTTTCGGGAAACACCGGGGAGCTGTTTTTT | CASSPLSGNTGELFF | TRBV18 | NA | TRBJ2-2 | NA
TGCGCCAGCAGCCCAGGGCGATTCAACATGAACACTGAAGCTTTCTTT | CASSPGRFNMNTEAFF | TRBV5-1 | NA | TRBJ1-1 | NA
TGTGCCAGCATTGCCCAGGATTACCAAGAGACCCAGTACTTC | CASIAQDYQETQYF | TRBV6-5 | NA | TRBJ2-5 | few
TGCGCCAGCAGTCGGAGCGGGAGCTCCTACAATGAGCAGTTCTTC | CASSRSGSSYNEQFF | TRBV4-1 | TRBD2 | TRBJ2-1 | NA
TGTGCCAGCAGTGCTAGCGGGGGGGCCTCGGATACGCAGTATTTT | CASSASGGASDTQYF | TRBV27 | TRBD2 | TRBJ2-3 | NA
TGCGCCAGCAGCCAAGTTAAGTCTAGTCTATATACGCAGTATTTT | CASSQVKSSLYTQYF | TRBV4-3 | NA | TRBJ2-3 | NA
TGTGCCAGCAGACGGGACAGGGATAACGAGCAGTACTTC | CASRRDRDNEQYF | TRBV6-6 | TRBD1 | TRBJ2-7 | few
TGTGCCAGCCGGGGGAACACCGGGGAGCTGTTTTTT | CASRGNTGELFF | TRBV9 | NA | TRBJ2-2 | NA
TGTGCCAGCACAGGGGGTTCATACGAGCAGTACTTC | CASTGGSYEQYF | TRBV28 | TRBD1 | TRBJ2-7 | NA
TGTGCCAGCAGCTACGGGACAGCGCCCGGGGAGCAGTACTTC | CASSYGTAPGEQYF | TRBV27 | TRBD1 | TRBJ2-7 | NA
TGTGCCAGCAGCCTGGACAGGCCCAAGCCCCAGCATTTT | CASSLDRPKPQHF | TRBV6-1 | TRBD1 | TRBJ1-5 | NA
TGCGCCAGCAGTGAGACAGGGCTCTTCGGCGAGCAGTACTTC | CASSETGLFGEQYF | TRBV10-2 | NA | TRBJ2-7 | few
TGCGCCAGCAGCTTGGGACTAGCGGGAGGGGTGTCCTACGAGCAGTACTTC | CASSLGLAGGVSYEQYF | TRBV5-1 | TRBD2 | TRBJ2-7 | NA